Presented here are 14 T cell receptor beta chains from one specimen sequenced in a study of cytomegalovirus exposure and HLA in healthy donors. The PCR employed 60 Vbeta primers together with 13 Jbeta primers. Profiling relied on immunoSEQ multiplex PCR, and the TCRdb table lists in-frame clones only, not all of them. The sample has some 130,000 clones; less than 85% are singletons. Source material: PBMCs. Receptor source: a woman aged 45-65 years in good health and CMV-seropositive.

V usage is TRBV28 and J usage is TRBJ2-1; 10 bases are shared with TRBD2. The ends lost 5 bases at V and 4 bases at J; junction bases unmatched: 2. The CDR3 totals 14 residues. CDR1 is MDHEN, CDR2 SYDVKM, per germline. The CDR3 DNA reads TGTGCCAGCAGTCCAGCGGGGGGGTACAATGAGCAGTTCTTC. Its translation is CASSPAGGYNEQFF.

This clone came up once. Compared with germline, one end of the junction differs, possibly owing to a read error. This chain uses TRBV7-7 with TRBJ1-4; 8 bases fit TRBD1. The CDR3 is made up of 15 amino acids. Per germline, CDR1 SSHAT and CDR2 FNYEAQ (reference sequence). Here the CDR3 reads CASSQGTGTDEKLFF. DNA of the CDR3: TGTGCTAGCAGCCAGGGGACAGGTACCGATGAAAAACTGTTTTTT.

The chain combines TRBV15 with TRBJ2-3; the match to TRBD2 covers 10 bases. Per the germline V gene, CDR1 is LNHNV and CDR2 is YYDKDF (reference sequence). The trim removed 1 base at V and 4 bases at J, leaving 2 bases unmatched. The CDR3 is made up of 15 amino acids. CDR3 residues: CATSRVSGGADTQYF. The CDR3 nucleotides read TGTGCCACCAGCAGAGTAAGCGGGGGGGCAGATACGCAGTATTTT. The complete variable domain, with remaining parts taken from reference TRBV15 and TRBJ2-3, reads DAMVIQNPRYQVTQFGKPVTLSCSQTLNHNVMYWYQQKSSQAPKLLFHYYDKDFNNEADTPDNFQSRRPNTSFCFLDIRSPGLGDTAMYLCATSRVSGGADTQYFGPGTRLTVL.

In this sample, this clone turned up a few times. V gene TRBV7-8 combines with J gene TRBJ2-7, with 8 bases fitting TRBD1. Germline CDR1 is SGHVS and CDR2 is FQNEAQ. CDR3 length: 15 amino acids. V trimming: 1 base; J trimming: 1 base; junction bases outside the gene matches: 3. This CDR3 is CASSLVDRASYEQYF. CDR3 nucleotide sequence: TGTGCCAGCAGCTTAGTGGACAGGGCTTCCTACGAGCAGTACTTC. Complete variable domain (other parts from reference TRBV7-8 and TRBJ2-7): GAGVSQSPRYKVAKRGQDVALRCDPISGHVSLFWYQQALGQGPEFLTYFQNEAQLDKSGLPSDRFFAERPEGSVSTLKIQRTQQEDSAVYLCASSLVDRASYEQYFGPGTRLTVT.

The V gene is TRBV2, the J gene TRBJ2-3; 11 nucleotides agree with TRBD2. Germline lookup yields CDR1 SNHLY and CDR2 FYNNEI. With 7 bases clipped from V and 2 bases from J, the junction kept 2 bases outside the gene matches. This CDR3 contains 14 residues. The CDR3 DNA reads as TGTGCCAGCAATAGCGGGGGGGCCACAGATACGCAGTATTTT. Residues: CASNSGGATDTQYF.

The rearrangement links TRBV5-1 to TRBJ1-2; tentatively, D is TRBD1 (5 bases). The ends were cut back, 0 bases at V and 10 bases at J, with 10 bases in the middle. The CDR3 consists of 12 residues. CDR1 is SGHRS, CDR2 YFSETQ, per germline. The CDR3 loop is CASSLATQDYTF. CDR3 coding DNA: TGCGCCAGCAGCTTGGCCACACAGGACTACACCTTC.

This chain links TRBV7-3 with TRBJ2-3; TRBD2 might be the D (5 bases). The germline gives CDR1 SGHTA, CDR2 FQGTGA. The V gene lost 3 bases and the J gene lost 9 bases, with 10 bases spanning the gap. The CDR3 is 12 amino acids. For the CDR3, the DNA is TGTGCCAGCAGCTTCTCGACGGGGACGCAGTATTTT. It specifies CASSFSTGTQYF. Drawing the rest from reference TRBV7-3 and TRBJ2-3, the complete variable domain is GAGVSQTPSNKVTEKGKYVELRCDPISGHTALYWYRQSLGQGPEFLIYFQGTGAADDSGLPNDRFFAVRPEGSVSTLKIQRTERGDSAVYLCASSFSTGTQYFGPGTRLTVL.

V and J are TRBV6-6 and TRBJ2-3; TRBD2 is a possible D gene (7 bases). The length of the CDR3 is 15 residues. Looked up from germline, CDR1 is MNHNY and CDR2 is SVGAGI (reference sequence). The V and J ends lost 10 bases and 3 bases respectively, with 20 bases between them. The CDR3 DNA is TGTGCCACTCTTCGTAGGGGGGGCCGTACAGATACGCAGTATTTT. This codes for CATLRRGGRTDTQYF.

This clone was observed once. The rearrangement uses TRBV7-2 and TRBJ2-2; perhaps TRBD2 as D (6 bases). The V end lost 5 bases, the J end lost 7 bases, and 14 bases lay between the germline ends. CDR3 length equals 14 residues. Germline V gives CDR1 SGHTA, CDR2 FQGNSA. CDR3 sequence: CASSQGGHNGELFF. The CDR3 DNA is TGTGCCAGCAGCCAAGGAGGGCACAACGGGGAGCTGTTTTTT.

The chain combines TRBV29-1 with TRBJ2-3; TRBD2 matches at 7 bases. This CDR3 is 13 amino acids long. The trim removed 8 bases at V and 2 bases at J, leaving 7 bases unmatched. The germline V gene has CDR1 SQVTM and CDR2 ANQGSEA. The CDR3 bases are TGCAGCACCGTTCGGGGGGACACAGATACGCAGTATTTT. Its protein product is CSTVRGDTDTQYF.

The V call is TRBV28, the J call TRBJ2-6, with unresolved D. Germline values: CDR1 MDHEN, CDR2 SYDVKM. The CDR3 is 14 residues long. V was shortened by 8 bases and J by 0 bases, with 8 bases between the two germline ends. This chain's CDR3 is CASQFPSGANVLTF. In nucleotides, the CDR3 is TGTGCCAGCCAGTTCCCCTCTGGGGCCAACGTCCTGACTTTC. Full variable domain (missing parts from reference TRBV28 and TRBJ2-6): DVKVTQSSRYLVKRTGEKVFLECVQDMDHENMFWYRQDPGLGLRLIYFSYDVKMKEKGDIPEGYSVSREKKERFSLILESASTNQTSMYLCASQFPSGANVLTFGAGSRLTVL.

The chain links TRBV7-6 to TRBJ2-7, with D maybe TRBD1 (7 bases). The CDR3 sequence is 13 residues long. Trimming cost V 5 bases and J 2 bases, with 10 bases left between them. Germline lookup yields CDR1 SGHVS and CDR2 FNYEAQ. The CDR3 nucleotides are TGTGCCAGCAGCGCGGGACAGCCCTACGAGCAGTACTTC. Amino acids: CASSAGQPYEQYF.

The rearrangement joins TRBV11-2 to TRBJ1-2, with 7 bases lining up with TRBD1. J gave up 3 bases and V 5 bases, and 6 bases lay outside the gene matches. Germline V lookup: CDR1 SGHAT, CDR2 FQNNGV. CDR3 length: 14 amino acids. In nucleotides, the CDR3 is TGTGCCAGCAGCCCGGGACAGCTCTACTATGGCTACACCTTC. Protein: CASSPGQLYYGYTF. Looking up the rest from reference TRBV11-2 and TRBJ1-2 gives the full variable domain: EAGVAQSPRYKIIEKRQSVAFWCNPISGHATLYWYQQILGQGPKLLIQFQNNGVVDDSQLPKDRFSAERLKGVDSTLKIQPAKLEDSAVYLCASSPGQLYYGYTFGSGTRLTVV.

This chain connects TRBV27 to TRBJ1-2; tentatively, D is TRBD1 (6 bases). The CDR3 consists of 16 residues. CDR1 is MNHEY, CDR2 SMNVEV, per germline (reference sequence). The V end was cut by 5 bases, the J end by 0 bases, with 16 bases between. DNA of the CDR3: TGTGCCAGCAGTCCAACCCCCAGGGGATCTAACTATGGCTACACCTTC. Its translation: CASSPTPRGSNYGYTF.